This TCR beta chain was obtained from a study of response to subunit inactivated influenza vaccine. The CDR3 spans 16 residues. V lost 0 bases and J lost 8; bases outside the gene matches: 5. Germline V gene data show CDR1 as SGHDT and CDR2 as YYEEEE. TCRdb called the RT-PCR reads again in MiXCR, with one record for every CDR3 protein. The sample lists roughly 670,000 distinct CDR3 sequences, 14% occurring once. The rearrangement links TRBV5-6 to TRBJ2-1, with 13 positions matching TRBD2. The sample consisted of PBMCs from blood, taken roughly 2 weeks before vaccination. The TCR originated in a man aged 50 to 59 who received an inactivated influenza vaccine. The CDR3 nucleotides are TGTGCCAGCAGCTTGGGGACTAGCGGGAGATCGGATGAGCAGTTCTTC. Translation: CASSLGTSGRSDEQFF.